Listed below are T cell receptor beta chains from one sample, sequenced in a study of a mutant IDH1 vaccine in newly diagnosed glioma. Their antigen targets remain unknown. Assay used: immunoSEQ multiplex PCR; TCRdb lists only in-frame clones, some missing. The sample shows 30,000 to 40,000 clones, approximately 50% of them seen only once. The specimen was PBMCs, collected from a glioma patient whose treatment included an IDH1 peptide vaccine. Every receptor here comes from a woman aged 18-30 years with glioma. Both conserved end residues are trimmed from each CDR3. The order of the fields is CDR3 protein, CDR3 length, V gene, clone size, J gene. Size tells how often a clone was seen (once, few, many) or the class of an expanded clone, and some rows leave it out.

ASSLAGRGNQPQH,13,TRBV7-2,.,TRBJ1-5
ASNAGNYNQPQH,12,TRBV6-6,.,TRBJ1-5
ASSPGTGSGGELF,13,TRBV6-4,once,TRBJ2-2
ASSLAKGANLLGDSPLH,17,TRBV7-9,few,TRBJ1-6
ASSPQDRGPYNEQF,14,TRBV19,.,TRBJ2-1
ASGFLGRETYEQY,13,TRBV12-5,.,TRBJ2-7
ASSIQHGSTDTQY,13,TRBV19,.,TRBJ2-3
ASSQDRVYWGYT,12,TRBV4-1,many,TRBJ1-2
ASSFFKASSDEQY,13,TRBV7-9,.,TRBJ2-7
AIMRQAETDTQY,12,TRBV10-3,.,TRBJ2-3
ASSQDRGLVPHEQY,14,TRBV4-1,.,TRBJ2-7
ASSLALWKKRTEAF,14,TRBV11-1,.,TRBJ1-1
AWSRGGFDGEQF,12,TRBV30,.,TRBJ2-1
SVGFGVSTDTQY,12,TRBV29-1,.,TRBJ2-3
ASSVGGVLNTEAF,13,TRBV2,.,TRBJ1-1
ASSYRTGEGNGYT,13,TRBV6-5,few,TRBJ1-2
SVERGSGGARETQY,14,TRBV29-1,few,TRBJ2-5
ASSLGPGFAETQY,13,TRBV13,.,TRBJ2-5